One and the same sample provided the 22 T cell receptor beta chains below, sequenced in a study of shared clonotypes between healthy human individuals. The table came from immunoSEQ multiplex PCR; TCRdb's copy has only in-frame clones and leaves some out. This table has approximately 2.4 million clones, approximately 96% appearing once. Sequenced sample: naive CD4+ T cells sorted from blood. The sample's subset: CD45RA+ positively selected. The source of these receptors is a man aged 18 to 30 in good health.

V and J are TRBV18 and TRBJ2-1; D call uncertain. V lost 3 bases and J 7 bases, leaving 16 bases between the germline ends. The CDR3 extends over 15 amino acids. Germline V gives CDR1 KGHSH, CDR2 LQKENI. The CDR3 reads CASSPGQTLGNEQFF. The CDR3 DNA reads TGTGCCAGCTCACCGGGCCAAACCTTAGGGAATGAGCAGTTCTTC.

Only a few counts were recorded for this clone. The chain's CDR3 is CASRPRQAGYTF. CDR3 DNA: TGTGCCAGCAGACCTCGACAGGCGGGCTACACCTTC. This chain connects TRBV6-5 to TRBJ1-2; weak D call: TRBD1 (6 bases). The CDR3 sequence is 12 residues long. Germline CDR1 and CDR2: MNHEY and SVGAGI. Trimming took 6 bases from V and 8 from J, leaving 13 bases between them.

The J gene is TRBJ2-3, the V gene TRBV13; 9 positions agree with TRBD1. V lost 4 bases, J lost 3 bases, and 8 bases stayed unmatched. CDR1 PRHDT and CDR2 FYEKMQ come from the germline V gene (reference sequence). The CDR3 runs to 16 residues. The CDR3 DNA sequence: TGTGCCAGCAGCTCCGGGACAGGGCGATCAACAGATACGCAGTATTTT. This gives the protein CASSSGTGRSTDTQYF.

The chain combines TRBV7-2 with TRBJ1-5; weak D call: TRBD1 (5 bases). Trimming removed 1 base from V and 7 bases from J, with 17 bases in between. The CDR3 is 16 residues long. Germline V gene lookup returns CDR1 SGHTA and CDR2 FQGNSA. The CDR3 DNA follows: TGTGCCAGCAGCTTAGTAGGCGGGGGGAGCGGGCAGCCCCAGCATTTT. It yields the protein CASSLVGGGSGQPQHF.

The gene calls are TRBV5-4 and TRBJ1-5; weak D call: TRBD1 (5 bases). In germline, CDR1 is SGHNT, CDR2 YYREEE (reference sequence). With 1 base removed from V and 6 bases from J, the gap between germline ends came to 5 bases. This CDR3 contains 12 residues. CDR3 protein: CASSLQGQPQHF. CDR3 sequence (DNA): TGTGCCAGCAGCTTGCAGGGTCAGCCCCAGCATTTT.

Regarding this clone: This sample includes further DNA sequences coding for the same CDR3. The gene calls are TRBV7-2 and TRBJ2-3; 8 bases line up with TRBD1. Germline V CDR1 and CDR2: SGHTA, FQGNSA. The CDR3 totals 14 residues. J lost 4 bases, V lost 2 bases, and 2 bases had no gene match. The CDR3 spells CASSLSTGADTQYF. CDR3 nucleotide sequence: TGTGCCAGCAGCTTATCGACAGGGGCAGATACGCAGTATTTT.

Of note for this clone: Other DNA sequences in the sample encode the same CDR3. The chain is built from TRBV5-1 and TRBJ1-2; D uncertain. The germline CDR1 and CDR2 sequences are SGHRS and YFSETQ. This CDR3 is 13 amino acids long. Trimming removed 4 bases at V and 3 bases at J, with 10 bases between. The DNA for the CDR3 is TGCGCCAGCAGCCTGTCCGGGGACTATGGCTACACCTTC. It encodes CASSLSGDYGYTF.

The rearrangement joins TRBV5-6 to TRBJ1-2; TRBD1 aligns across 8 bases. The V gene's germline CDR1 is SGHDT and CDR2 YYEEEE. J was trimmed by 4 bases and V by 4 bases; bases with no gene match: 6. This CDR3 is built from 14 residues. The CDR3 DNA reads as TGTGCCAGCAGCCACGGACAGGGTCCCTATGGCTACACCTTC. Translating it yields CASSHGQGPYGYTF.

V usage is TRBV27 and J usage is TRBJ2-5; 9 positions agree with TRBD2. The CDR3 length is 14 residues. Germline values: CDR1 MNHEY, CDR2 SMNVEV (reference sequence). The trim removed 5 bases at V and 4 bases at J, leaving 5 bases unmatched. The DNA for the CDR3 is TGTGCCAGCAGTCCCAGACTAGCGGTAGAGACCCAGTACTTC. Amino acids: CASSPRLAVETQYF.

The CDR3 here is CASIPTSGRVRNEQFF. In nucleotides, the CDR3 is TGTGCCAGCATCCCCACAAGCGGGAGAGTTCGCAATGAGCAGTTCTTC. The chain carries TRBV6-4 and TRBJ2-1; 8 bases map to TRBD2. Looked up from germline, CDR1 is MRHNA and CDR2 is SNTAGT. V shed 7 bases and J 6 bases; nucleotides not matched to a gene: 14. The CDR3 covers 16 residues.

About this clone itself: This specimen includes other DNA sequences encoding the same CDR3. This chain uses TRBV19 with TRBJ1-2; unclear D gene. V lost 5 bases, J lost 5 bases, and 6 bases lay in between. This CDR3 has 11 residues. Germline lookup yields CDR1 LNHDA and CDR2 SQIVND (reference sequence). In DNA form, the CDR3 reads TGTGCCAGTAGTCGAGGGTATGGCTACACCTTC. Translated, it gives CASSRGYGYTF.

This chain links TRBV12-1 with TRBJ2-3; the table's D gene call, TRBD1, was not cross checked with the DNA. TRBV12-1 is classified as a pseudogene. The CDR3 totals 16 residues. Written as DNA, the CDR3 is TGTGCCAGCAGCAATACAGGGACCCCTAGCACAGATACGCAGTATTTT. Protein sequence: CASSNTGTPSTDTQYF.

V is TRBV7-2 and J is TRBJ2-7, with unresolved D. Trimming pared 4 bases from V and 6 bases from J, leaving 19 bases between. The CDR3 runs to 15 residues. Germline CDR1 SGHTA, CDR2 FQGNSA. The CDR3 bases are TGTGCCAGCAGCTCGGACGCCCTCCAGTCCCTCGAGCAGTACTTC. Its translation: CASSSDALQSLEQYF.

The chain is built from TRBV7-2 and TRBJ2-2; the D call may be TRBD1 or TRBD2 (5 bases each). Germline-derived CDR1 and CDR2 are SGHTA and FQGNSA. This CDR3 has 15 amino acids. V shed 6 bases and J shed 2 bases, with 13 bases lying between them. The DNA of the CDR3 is TGTGCCAGCAGAAAACCGGGACCAAACACCGGGGAGCTGTTTTTT. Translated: CASRKPGPNTGELFF.

For the CDR3, the DNA is TGTGCCATGGGGAGGAACACCGGGGAGCTGTTTTTT. Translating it yields CAMGRNTGELFF. This chain joins TRBV6-1 and TRBJ2-2; possibly TRBD2 for D (5 bases). The CDR3 length is 12 residues. Per germline, CDR1 MNHNS and CDR2 SASEGT. V was trimmed by 10 bases and J by 1 base, leaving 7 bases between them.

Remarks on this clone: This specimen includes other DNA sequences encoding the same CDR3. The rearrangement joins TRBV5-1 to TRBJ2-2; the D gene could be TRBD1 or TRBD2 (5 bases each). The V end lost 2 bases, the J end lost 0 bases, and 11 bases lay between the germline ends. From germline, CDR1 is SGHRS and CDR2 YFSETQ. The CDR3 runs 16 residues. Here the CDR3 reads CASSFTGTANTGELFF. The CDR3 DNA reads TGCGCCAGCAGCTTCACCGGGACGGCGAACACCGGGGAGCTGTTTTTT.

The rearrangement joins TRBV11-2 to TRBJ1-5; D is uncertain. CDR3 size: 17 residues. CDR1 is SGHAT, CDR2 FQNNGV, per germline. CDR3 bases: TGTGCAACCAGCCCTCAACGCCAGGTGAGTAGCAATCAGCCCCAGCATTTT. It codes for CATSPQRQVSSNQPQHF.

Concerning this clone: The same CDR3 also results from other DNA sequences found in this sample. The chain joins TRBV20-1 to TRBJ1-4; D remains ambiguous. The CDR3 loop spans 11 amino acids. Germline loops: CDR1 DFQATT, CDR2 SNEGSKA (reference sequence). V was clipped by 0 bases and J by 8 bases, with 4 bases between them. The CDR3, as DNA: TGCAGTGCTAGAGAAGGAGAAAAACTGTTTTTT. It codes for CSAREGEKLFF.

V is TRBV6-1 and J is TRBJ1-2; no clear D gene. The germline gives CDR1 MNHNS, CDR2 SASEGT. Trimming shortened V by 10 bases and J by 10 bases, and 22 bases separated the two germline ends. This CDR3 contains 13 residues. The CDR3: CATRESGTFDYTF. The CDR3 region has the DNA TGTGCCACCCGTGAATCGGGAACCTTTGACTACACCTTC.

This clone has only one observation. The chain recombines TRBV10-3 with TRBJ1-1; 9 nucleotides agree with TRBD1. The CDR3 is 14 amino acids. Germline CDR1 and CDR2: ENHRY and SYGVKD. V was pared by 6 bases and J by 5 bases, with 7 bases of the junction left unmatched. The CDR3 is CAIRGTGKKTEAFF. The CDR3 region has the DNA TGTGCCATCAGGGGGACAGGGAAGAAGACTGAAGCTTTCTTT.

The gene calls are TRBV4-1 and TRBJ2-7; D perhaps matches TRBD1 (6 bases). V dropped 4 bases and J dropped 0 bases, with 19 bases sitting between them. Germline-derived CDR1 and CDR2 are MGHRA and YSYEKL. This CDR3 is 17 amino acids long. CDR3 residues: CASSLEGGGGRSYEQYF. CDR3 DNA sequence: TGCGCCAGCAGCCTAGAGGGTGGGGGCGGACGCTCCTACGAGCAGTACTTC.

The CDR3 is CASSYSISNEQFF. The CDR3 DNA reads as TGTGCCAGCAGTTACTCCATTAGCAATGAGCAGTTCTTC. J is TRBJ2-1 and V is TRBV6-6; D uncertain. The CDR3 is 13 residues long. V was clipped by 0 bases and J by 6 bases, with 6 bases between them. The germline CDR1 and CDR2 sequences are MNHNY and SVGAGI (reference sequence).